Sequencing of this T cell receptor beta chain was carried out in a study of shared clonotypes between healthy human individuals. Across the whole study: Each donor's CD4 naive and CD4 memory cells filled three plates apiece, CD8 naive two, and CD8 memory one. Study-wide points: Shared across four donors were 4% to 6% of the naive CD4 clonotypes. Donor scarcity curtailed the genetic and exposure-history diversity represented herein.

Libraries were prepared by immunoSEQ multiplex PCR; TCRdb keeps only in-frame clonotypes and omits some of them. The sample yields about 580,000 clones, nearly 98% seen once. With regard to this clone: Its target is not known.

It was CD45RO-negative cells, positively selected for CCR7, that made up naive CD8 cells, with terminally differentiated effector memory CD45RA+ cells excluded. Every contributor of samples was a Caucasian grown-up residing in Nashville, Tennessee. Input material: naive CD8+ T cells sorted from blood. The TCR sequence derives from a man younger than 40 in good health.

The CDR3 DNA reads as TGTGCCAGCAGCTTCGGGACACCAACTAATGAAAAACTGTTTTTT. Protein sequence: CASSFGTPTNEKLFF. The chain combines TRBV7-9 with TRBJ1-4; a weak D match, TRBD1 (6 bases). CDR1 SEHNR and CDR2 FQNEAQ come from the germline V gene (reference sequence). The ends were cut back, 3 bases at V and 0 bases at J, with 8 bases in the middle. The CDR3 has 15 residues.